This record concerns one T cell receptor (beta chain) sequence. These data belong to a study of shared clonotypes between healthy human individuals. Over several immunoSEQ plates, each subset's genomic DNA was distributed in even portions. Using immunoSEQ multiplex PCR, the repertoire was profiled, and TCRdb retains in-frame clones only, with some absent. This sample carries about half a million clones, 70% to 80% of them seen once, and the ten largest clones take approximately 13%. CDR3 size: 14 residues. Looked up from germline, CDR1 is LNHDA and CDR2 is SQIVND (reference sequence). V was pared by 5 bases and J by 5 bases, with 15 bases between.

The receptor was derived from a middle-aged woman in good health. Some clones in this sample may be carry-over from other donors' samples. The rearrangement uses TRBV19 and TRBJ2-5; no firm D call. Source material: PBMCs. This CDR3 is CASSPQPSVETQYF. CDR3 coding DNA: TGTGCCAGTAGTCCCCAGCCGTCGGTCGAGACCCAGTACTTC.